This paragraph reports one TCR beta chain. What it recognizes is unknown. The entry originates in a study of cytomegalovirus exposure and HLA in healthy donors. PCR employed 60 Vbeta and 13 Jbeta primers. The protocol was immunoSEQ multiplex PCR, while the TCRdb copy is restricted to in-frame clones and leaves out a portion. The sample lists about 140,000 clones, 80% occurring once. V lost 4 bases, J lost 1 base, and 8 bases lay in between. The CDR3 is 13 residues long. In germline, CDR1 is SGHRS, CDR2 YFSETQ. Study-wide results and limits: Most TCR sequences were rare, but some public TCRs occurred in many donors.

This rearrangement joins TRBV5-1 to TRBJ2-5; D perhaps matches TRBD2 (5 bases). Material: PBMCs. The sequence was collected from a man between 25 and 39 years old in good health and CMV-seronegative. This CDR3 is CASSPRGQETQYF. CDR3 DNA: TGCGCCAGCAGCCCCCGGGGCCAAGAGACCCAGTACTTC. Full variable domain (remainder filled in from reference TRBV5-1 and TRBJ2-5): KAGVTQTPRYLIKTRGQQVTLSCSPISGHRSVSWYQQTPGQGLQFLFEYFSETQRNKGNFPGRFSGRQFSNSRSEMNVSTLELGDSALYLCASSPRGQETQYFGPGTRLLVL.